These 11 T cell receptor beta chains were all obtained from the same sample, sequenced in a study of CD8 T cells in Susac syndrome. Reverse transcription of 0.5 to 1 ug RNA used random hexamers. TCRdb re-derived calls from the immunoSEQ multiplex PCR reads in MiXCR, one entry per CDR3 protein. This table holds about 190,000 distinct CDR3 sequences, 95% found once. The sample taken for sequencing was CD8+ T cells from PBMCs. The receptors derive from a human donor with Susac syndrome.

J is TRBJ2-7 and V is TRBV11-2; D is perhaps TRBD1 (9 bases). The ends were cut back, 10 bases at V and 3 bases at J, with 16 bases in the middle. The length of the CDR3 is 13 residues. Germline-derived CDR1 and CDR2 are SGHAT and FQNNGV. CDR3 coding DNA: TGTGCCACGGGGGGGACAGGGCACTACGAGCAGTACTTC. Translating it yields CATGGTGHYEQYF.

The rearrangement links TRBV30 to TRBJ1-2; 9 bases are shared with TRBD1. The CDR3 is 15 amino acids. Germline CDR1 and CDR2: GTSNPN and SVGIG (reference sequence). The J segment lost 7 bases and the V segment lost 2 bases, leaving 11 bases of the junction unmatched. The CDR3 bases are TGTGCCTGGAGTCCTGGACAGGGGATTGTAAGTGGCTACACCTTC. Protein product: CAWSPGQGIVSGYTF.

V is TRBV3-1 and J is TRBJ2-3; D possibly corresponds to TRBD1 (6 bases). V dropped 4 bases and J dropped 2 bases, with 16 bases sitting between them. The germline V gene encodes CDR1 LGHDT and CDR2 YNNKEL (reference sequence). The CDR3 runs 16 residues. The CDR3 region is CASSPTTTGYTDTQYF. The CDR3 region has the DNA TGTGCCAGCAGCCCGACAACGACAGGATACACAGATACGCAGTATTTT.

This chain joins TRBV29-1 and TRBJ2-1, with D hard to call. The CDR3 spans 11 residues. The germline V and J ends were trimmed by 4 bases and 7 bases, with 8 bases remaining between them. Germline CDR1 reads SQVTM; CDR2 reads ANQGSEA. CDR3 sequence reads: CSVAMGNEQFF. DNA of the CDR3: TGCAGCGTTGCAATGGGGAATGAGCAGTTCTTC.

The chain employs TRBV6-6 and TRBJ2-1; D unclear. V lost 2 bases, J lost 4 bases, and 9 bases lay in between. This CDR3 comprises 14 residues. Germline loops: CDR1 MNHNY, CDR2 SVGAGI (reference sequence). The CDR3 spells CASSYGPIYNEQFF. The CDR3 nucleotides read TGTGCCAGCAGTTACGGCCCGATATACAATGAGCAGTTCTTC.

This clonotype came up once. The J gene is TRBJ2-1, the V gene TRBV9, with D unclear. The germline CDR1 and CDR2 sequences are SGDLS and YYNGEE. Trimming took 4 bases from V and 10 from J, leaving 12 bases between them. This CDR3 region has 12 residues. In nucleotides, the CDR3 is TGTGCCAGCAGCTCCCGTCCCCCGGAGCAGTTCTTC. Translating gives CASSSRPPEQFF.

The rearrangement links TRBV7-2 to TRBJ2-5, with unresolved D. Germline CDR1 and CDR2: SGHTA and FQGNSA. The CDR3 has 16 amino acids. Trimming left V 3 bases short and J 1 base short, with 15 bases between. The CDR3 is CASSFPPFGSQETQYF. The CDR3 nucleotides are TGTGCCAGCAGCTTCCCCCCTTTTGGATCCCAAGAGACCCAGTACTTC.

This clonotype was recorded once. This rearrangement joins TRBV6-5 to TRBJ1-1; D is uncertain. There are 13 residues in the CDR3. Germline values: CDR1 MNHEY, CDR2 SVGAGI. The ends were cut back, 6 bases at V and 3 bases at J, with 11 bases in the middle. CDR3 in DNA: TGTGCCAGCAGCAATACAGTCTACACTGAAGCTTTCTTT. Encoded protein: CASSNTVYTEAFF.

The chain uses TRBV7-9 and TRBJ1-3; D is ambiguous. CDR3 length equals 14 residues. V lost 3 bases and J 0 bases, leaving 6 bases between the germline ends. Germline V gene data show CDR1 as SEHNR and CDR2 as FQNEAQ (reference sequence). For the CDR3, the DNA is TGTGCCAGCAGCTTTGCCCTCTCTGGAAACACCATATATTTT. Amino acid sequence: CASSFALSGNTIYF.

The genes are TRBV27 and TRBJ2-1, with D uncertain. V lost 0 bases and J 6 bases, leaving 6 bases between the germline ends. The germline gives CDR1 MNHEY, CDR2 SMNVEV (reference sequence). The CDR3 loop spans 13 amino acids. The CDR3 reads CASSLSLSNEQFF. The CDR3 DNA reads TGTGCCAGCAGTTTATCTCTGAGCAATGAGCAGTTCTTC.

The chain recombines TRBV30 with TRBJ2-7; 9 bases are shared with TRBD1. CDR1 GTSNPN and CDR2 SVGIG come from the germline V gene (reference sequence). The CDR3 runs to 16 residues. Trimming cost V 0 bases and J 2 bases; bases outside gene matches: 8. The CDR3 region is CAWSVRGGTGTYEQYF. The CDR3 DNA sequence: TGTGCCTGGAGTGTAAGGGGCGGGACAGGGACCTACGAGCAGTACTTC.